A selection of T cell receptor beta chains follows, all from one sample in a study of shared clonotypes between healthy human individuals. The data were produced by immunoSEQ multiplex PCR, yet TCRdb's version contains in-frame clones alone and is incomplete. This table holds millions of clones, around 94% found once. The sequencing input was naive CD4+ T cells sorted from blood. These receptors were taken from a man aged 18 to 29 in good health. The CDR3 runs from the conserved cysteine through the conserved F or W. D genes are given only for firm matches. Rows give clone size only sometimes, using once, few, many, or a class for an expanded clone.

- TRBJ2-6 TRBV7-9 - TGTGCCAGCGGAGGGGGGGCCAACGTCCTGACTTTC CASGGGANVLTF
TRBD2 TRBJ2-1 TRBV9 - TGTGCCAGCAGCAGGACTAGCGGGAGTTCCAATGAGCAGTTCTTC CASSRTSGSSNEQFF
- TRBJ1-1 TRBV6-6 - TGTGCCAGCAGAGACAGTGCTGAAGCTTTCTTT CASRDSAEAFF
- TRBJ2-7 TRBV7-2 - TGTGCCAGCAGCTTAGAGAGATCGCGGGGTATGTACTTC CASSLERSRGMYF
- TRBJ2-2 TRBV6-6 - TGTGCCAGCAGGGAAGGGGGGACTAAAGCCGGGGAGCTGTTTTTT CASREGGTKAGELFF
- TRBJ1-1 TRBV5-4 - TGTGCCAGCAGCTTGGGAACAGGGAAAAACACTGAAGCTTTCTTT CASSLGTGKNTEAFF
- TRBJ2-2 TRBV7-3 - TGTGCCAGCAGCCGTCCCTACACCGGGGAGCTGTTTTTT CASSRPYTGELFF
TRBD1 TRBJ1-2 TRBV7-3 - TGTGCCAGCAGCTTACGCGGGACAGGGGCTGTGGATGGCTACACCTTC CASSLRGTGAVDGYTF
TRBD1 TRBJ2-2 TRBV4-3 - TGCGCCAGCAGCACCGACAGGGGCAAGGCCGGGGAGCTGTTTTTT CASSTDRGKAGELFF
- TRBJ2-3 TRBV2 - TGTGCCAGCAGTGATGGAGATACGCAGTATTTT CASSDGDTQYF
TRBD1 TRBJ1-6 TRBV6-6 - TGTGCCAGCAGCCCCGACAGGGGGGCTTCACCCCTCCACTTT CASSPDRGASPLHF
- TRBJ1-4 TRBV5-1 - TGCGCCAGCAGCGTACAGGGCGCCCAAGGAGAAAAACTGTTTTTT CASSVQGAQGEKLFF
- TRBJ2-7 TRBV5-1 - TGCGCCAGCAGCTTGGACGGGCAGGGTCGGTCCTACGAGCAGTACTTC CASSLDGQGRSYEQYF
- TRBJ2-1 TRBV9 - TGTGCCAGCAGCTCAACCGACCTGGGCTATGAGCAGTTCTTC CASSSTDLGYEQFF
- TRBJ2-2 TRBV6-6 - TGTGCCAGCAGTTACTCGTGGGTTGCCGGGGAGCTGTTTTTT CASSYSWVAGELFF
- TRBJ2-1 TRBV27 - TGTGCCAGCAGTTCGTGGGCAGGGAACTACAATGAGCAGTTCTTC CASSSWAGNYNEQFF
TRBD1 TRBJ1-6 TRBV10-2 once TGCGCCAGCAGTGGGACAGGGGCAGATTCACCCCTCCACTTT CASSGTGADSPLHF
- TRBJ1-5 TRBV12-2 - TGTGCAAGTCGCTCCCTAGGGACCAGCAATCAGCCCCAGCATTTT CASRSLGTSNQPQHF
- TRBJ2-7 TRBV5-6 once TGTGCCAGCAGCTCGCTAGGCCACTCCTACGAGCAGTACTTC CASSSLGHSYEQYF
- TRBJ2-5 TRBV2 - TGTGCCAGCAGTGAGGGGGTGGGGTCGGCCCAAGAGACCCAGTACTTC CASSEGVGSAQETQYF
- TRBJ2-1 TRBV6-5 - TGTGCCAGCTCGCGGTCCAATGAGCAGTTCTTC CASSRSNEQFF
- TRBJ1-2 TRBV7-9 - TGTGCCAGCACCAAGGGGGGGACTTATGGCTACACCTTC CASTKGGTYGYTF
- TRBJ2-2 TRBV4-2 - TGTGCCAGCAGCCAAGGCTCTCCCTTTTCCTCCGGGGGCATGAACACCGGGGAGCTGTTTTTT CASSQGSPFSSGGMNTGELFF
TRBD2 TRBJ2-3 TRBV4-1 - TGCGCCAGCAGCCAACTATTAGCGGGAGGACCGTTCACAGATACGCAGTATTTT CASSQLLAGGPFTDTQYF
TRBD1 TRBJ1-1 TRBV29-1 - TGCAGCCCAAGACAGGGGGGTGCGAGAAAGGAGTTGATCGCTGAAGCTTTCTTT CSPRQGGARKELIAEAFF
- TRBJ1-3 TRBV28 - TGTGCCAGCACCTCCTCAGGGCAGCGTTTCTCTGGAAACACCATATATTTT CASTSSGQRFSGNTIYF
TRBD1 TRBJ1-1 TRBV6-5 once TGTGCCAGCAGTCCCAGGGGACAGGGGTCCACTGAAGCTTTCTTT CASSPRGQGSTEAFF
TRBD1 TRBJ2-7 TRBV11-2 - TGTGCCAGCAGCGCAATCCGGGACAGGGGGCCGGAGCAGTACTTC CASSAIRDRGPEQYF
TRBD1 TRBJ1-5 TRBV6-6 - TGTGCCAGCAGCCGAGAGACAGGGAATCAGCCCCAGCATTTT CASSRETGNQPQHF
- TRBJ1-2 TRBV28 - TGTGCCAGCAGTTGGCAGGGGAAAAACTATGGCTACACCTTC CASSWQGKNYGYTF
TRBD1 TRBJ2-1 TRBV5-1 few TGCGCCAGCAGCTTGGGGGACAGGGACTACAATGAGCAGTTCTTC CASSLGDRDYNEQFF
- TRBJ2-1 TRBV27 - TGTGCCAGCCACCCTGGGTCGGACAATGAGCAGTTCTTC CASHPGSDNEQFF
- TRBJ2-3 TRBV28 - TGTGCCAGCGAAAGGGGGGACACAGATACGCAGTATTTT CASERGDTDTQYF
- TRBJ2-7 TRBV19 - TGTGCCAGTAGCATACGGGACGGTCTCTCCTACGAGCAGTACTTC CASSIRDGLSYEQYF
- TRBJ1-4 TRBV7-9 - TGTGCCAGCAGCGTCGGACCATCAACTAATGAAAAACTGTTTTTT CASSVGPSTNEKLFF
- TRBJ1-5 TRBV28 - TGTGCCAGCAGTTTTGGCCAGGTGGACAATCAGCCCCAGCATTTT CASSFGQVDNQPQHF
- TRBJ2-4 TRBV29-1 - TGCAGCGTCGCAGGGGGGAAAAACATTCAGTACTTC CSVAGGKNIQYF
TRBD2 TRBJ2-3 TRBV7-8 once TGTGCCAGCAGCTCGGGACTAAAAAGCACAGATACGCAGTATTTT CASSSGLKSTDTQYF
TRBD1 TRBJ2-7 TRBV7-2 - TGTGCCAGCAGCTCTACAGGGACAGGATTATTCTCCGAGCAGTACTTC CASSSTGTGLFSEQYF
TRBD1 TRBJ2-7 TRBV9 - TGTGCCAGCAGCGTACAGGGACAGGGGATGGGCGAGCAGTACTTC CASSVQGQGMGEQYF
TRBD1 TRBJ1-3 TRBV9 - TGTGCCAGCAGCGTTTCAGGACAGGCACCTCTGGGCTCTGGAAACACCATATATTTT CASSVSGQAPLGSGNTIYF
TRBD1 TRBJ1-2 TRBV6-1 - TGTGCCAGCAGTGAAAGTTCCGGGACAGGGCCAGGCGGCTACACCTTC CASSESSGTGPGGYTF
- TRBJ2-7 TRBV15 - TGTGCCACCAGCAGGGATCTTGAAAGCGAGCAGTACTTC CATSRDLESEQYF
- TRBJ2-7 TRBV18 - TGTGCCAGCTCACTCCAGGGGTCTTTCCACGAGCAGTACTTC CASSLQGSFHEQYF